This TCR beta chain is from a study of blood T cell repertoires in COVID-19. Study in general: Sites in the United States, Italy and Spain provided acute and convalescent COVID-19 samples. In each case, the material was cDNA or gDNA derived from T cells, B-cell-depleted T cells, or PBMCs.

This clone is labeled as medium-sized. Deletions cut 6 bases from V and 6 bases from J, with 18 bases between. Germline CDR1 reads LNHDA; CDR2 reads SQIVND (reference sequence). This CDR3 contains 15 residues. Original processing notes: Reference gene primers were amplified, and this amplification served to estimate nucleated cell counts. The data were produced by immunoSEQ multiplex PCR, yet TCRdb's version contains in-frame clones alone and is incomplete. V and J calls and clone size are given by that table; D and trimming were obtained from the DNA. The sample shows 85,000 to 120,000 clones, 71% of them seen only once.

The source of this sequence is a human donor with acute or convalescent COVID-19. The donor label of this sample is uncertain. V is TRBV19 and J is TRBJ1-5; perhaps TRBD1 as D (5 bases). The sample consisted of peripheral blood. In nucleotides, the CDR3 is TGTGCCAGTAGGGAGTTATTGGGGGGAGGTCAGCCCCAGCATTTT. Protein: CASRELLGGGQPQHF.